This T cell receptor (beta chain) was observed in a study of blood T cell repertoires in COVID-19. Study background: COVID-19 samples from acute and convalescent phases originated in the United States, Italy and Spain. PBMCs, B-cell-depleted T cells, or T cells were the source of the cDNA or gDNA that made up the material.

V shed 5 bases, J shed 7 bases, and the junction held 4 bases outside the gene matches. This CDR3 comprises 12 residues. Germline V gene data show CDR1 as SGHTA and CDR2 as FQGNSA. Original methodology: Reference gene primer amplification gave estimated nucleated cell counts. The data were produced by immunoSEQ multiplex PCR, yet TCRdb's version contains in-frame clones alone and is incomplete. V and J calls and clone size are copied from that table; D and trimming were computed from the DNA. This table has about 230,000 clones, approximately 81% appearing once. The source is an elderly woman with active or convalescent COVID-19. This rearrangement joins TRBV7-2 to TRBJ1-1, with 7 bases lining up with TRBD1. Sequenced input: peripheral blood. CDR3 sequence: CASSTYRGEAFF. CDR3 nucleotides: TGTGCCAGCAGCACTTACAGGGGTGAAGCTTTCTTT.